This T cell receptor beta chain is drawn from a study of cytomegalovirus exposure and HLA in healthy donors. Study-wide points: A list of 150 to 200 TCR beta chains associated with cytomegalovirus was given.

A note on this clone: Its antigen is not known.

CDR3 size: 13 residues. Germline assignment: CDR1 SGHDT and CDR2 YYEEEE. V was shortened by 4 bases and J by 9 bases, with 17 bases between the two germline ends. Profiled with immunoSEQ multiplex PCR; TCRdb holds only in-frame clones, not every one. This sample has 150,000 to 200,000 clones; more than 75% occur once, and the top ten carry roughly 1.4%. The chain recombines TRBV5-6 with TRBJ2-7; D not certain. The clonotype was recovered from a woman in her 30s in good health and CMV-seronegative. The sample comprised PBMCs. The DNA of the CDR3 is TGTGCCAGCAGCGTGGGTCGCGTCGCTGCGCAGTACTTC. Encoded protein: CASSVGRVAAQYF.